The source of this T cell receptor (beta chain) is a study of CD8 T cells in Susac syndrome. Points from the study as a whole: Where Susac syndrome CD4+ T cell repertoires were concerned, no clonal expansion was evident.

When the RNA was reverse transcribed, random hexamers were used with an input of roughly 0.45 to 1 ug. TCRdb analysed the immunoSEQ multiplex PCR reads with MiXCR anew, one entry per CDR3 protein. The table has some 180,000 distinct CDR3 sequences, around 94% seen once. The CDR3 spans 14 residues. The junction had 4 bases not matched to a gene; V was cut back by 1 base and J by 5 bases. Germline CDR1 reads SGHAT; CDR2 reads FQNNGV. In this sample, this clonotype turned up once. No antigen is known for it. Sequenced input: CD4+ T cells from PBMCs. The receptor was derived from a human donor with Susac syndrome. The V and J genes are TRBV11-2 and TRBJ2-5; TRBD1 matches 7 bases. This chain's CDR3 is CASSLVLRGETQYF. The CDR3 DNA reads as TGTGCCAGCAGCTTAGTCCTCAGGGGGGAGACCCAGTACTTC.